This passage covers 6 T cell receptor beta chains from one sample sequenced in a study of naive and memory T cell subsets. Both TRBC1 and TRBC2 were covered by a beta constant-region primer of two equimolar oligonucleotides. TCRdb called the UMI-ligation and nested PCR reads again in MiXCR, with one record for every CDR3 protein. The table includes over 25,000 distinct CDR3 sequences, roughly 10% detected once. Sample: effector memory CD4+ T cells from blood. The subset was: effector memory, CD45RA- CD27-. All receptors come from a human donor in good health.

As for this clonotype: This may be a read error, as it is one base from a much larger clone. The V call is TRBV12-5, the J call TRBJ1-1, with D perhaps TRBD1 (5 bases). Germline V gene sequence: CDR1 LGHNT, CDR2 FRNRAP. This CDR3 has 12 residues. This CDR3 is CSSGLGQGRAFF. CDR3 bases: TGTTCTAGTGGTTTGGGGCAGGGCAGGGCTTTCTTT. The full variable domain, completed using reference TRBV12-5 and TRBJ1-1, is DARVTQTPRHKVTEMGQEVTMRCQPILGHNTVFWYRQTMMQGLELLAYFRNRAPLDDSGMPKDRFSAEMPDATLATLKIQPSEPRDSAVYFCSSGLGQGRAFFGQGTRLTVV.

This clonotype was recorded many times. V gene TRBV18 combines with J gene TRBJ2-1; D is ambiguous. Trimming took 6 bases from V and 12 from J, leaving 15 bases between them. The CDR3 sequence is 12 residues long. Per the germline V gene, CDR1 is KGHSH and CDR2 is LQKENI. The DNA for the CDR3 is TGTGCCAGCTCCCCCGATTCCGGTATGCAGTTCTTC. It encodes CASSPDSGMQFF.

The V gene is TRBV30, the J gene TRBJ1-6; D may be TRBD1 (5 bases). The CDR3 length is 14 residues. Trimming stripped 3 bases from V and 7 bases from J, with 13 bases between. Germline CDR1 is GTSNPN and CDR2 is SVGIG (reference sequence). CDR3 residues: CAWRSGRENSPLHF. DNA for the CDR3: TGTGCCTGGAGATCTGGCAGGGAAAATTCACCCCTCCACTTT.

This clonotype has ten or more counts. The V gene is TRBV20-1, the J gene TRBJ1-1; TRBD1 might be the D (5 bases). The CDR3 has 14 amino acids. The germline V gene encodes CDR1 DFQATT and CDR2 SNEGSKA (reference sequence). Trimming cost V 0 bases and J 1 base, with 9 bases left between them. Here the CDR3 DNA reads TGCAGTGCTAGAGAATGGGGGGGGAACACTGAAGCTTTCTTT. Amino acids: CSAREWGGNTEAFF.

The rearrangement uses TRBV12-3 or TRBV12-4 and TRBJ2-4; 8 bases are shared with TRBD1. V lost 10 bases and J lost 0; bases outside the gene matches: 17. This CDR3 has 18 residues. The CDR3 loop is CANSHSDRGRRAKNIQYF. DNA of the CDR3: TGTGCCAACAGCCATTCTGACAGGGGCCGAAGAGCCAAAAACATTCAGTACTTC.

The sample holds many counts of this clonotype. V gene TRBV12-3 or TRBV12-4 combines with J gene TRBJ1-1; D not resolved. The CDR3 is 14 amino acids. The germline V and J ends were trimmed by 2 bases and 5 bases, with 12 bases remaining between them. The chain's CDR3 is CASSLTGPGTEAFF. CDR3 DNA: TGTGCCAGCAGTTTAACCGGGCCGGGGACTGAAGCTTTCTTT.